These T cell receptor beta chains were read from a single sample in a study of CD8 T cells in ankylosing spondylitis. TCRdb called the 5' RACE reads again in MiXCR, with one record for every CDR3 protein. The profile covers about 440,000 distinct CDR3 sequences, with roughly a sixth appearing a single time and over 0.9% taken by the ten largest. The sequenced sample was blood, either unsorted or a sorted T cell fraction (not recorded which). The receptors were gathered from a male donor with ankylosing spondylitis. Both conserved end residues are part of each CDR3. D genes are given only for firm matches. Rows give clone size only sometimes, using once, few, many, or a class for an expanded clone.

>-|few|TRBV11-2|TRBJ2-2
CASSLRVRGGLNTGELFF
TGTGCCAGCAGCCTCAGGGTGAGGGGGGGGCTGAACACCGGGGAGCTGTTTTTT
>-|-|TRBV10-1|TRBJ1-6
CASGYRADWNSPLHF
TGCGCCAGCGGTTACAGGGCTGATTGGAATTCACCCCTCCACTTT
>-|few|TRBV20-1|TRBJ1-5
CSARDRRNNRNQPQHF
TGCAGTGCTAGAGATCGAAGGAACAATCGCAATCAGCCCCAGCATTTT
>-|many|TRBV3-1|TRBJ2-1
CASSQGFGRPAYNEQFF
TGTGCCAGCAGCCAAGGTTTTGGGCGTCCAGCCTACAATGAGCAGTTCTTC
>-|few|TRBV7-2|TRBJ2-1
CASSLQFSSYNEQFF
TGTGCCAGCAGCTTACAGTTCAGCTCCTACAATGAGCAGTTCTTC
>-|-|TRBV6-4|TRBJ1-1
CASSVQVGAREGKAEAFF
TGTGCCAGCAGTGTTCAGGTGGGGGCGCGTGAAGGAAAAGCTGAAGCTTTCTTT
>-|-|TRBV5-1|TRBJ1-2
CASSKTGSDYGYTF
TGCGCCAGCAGCAAAACAGGGTCGGACTATGGCTACACCTTC
>-|few|TRBV6-1|TRBJ1-2
CASSEKEGLWGYTF
TGTGCCAGCAGTGAAAAGGAGGGCCTATGGGGCTACACCTTC
>-|-|TRBV2|TRBJ2-7
CASSANLQKQTYEQYF
TGTGCCAGCAGTGCAAATTTGCAGAAGCAGACCTACGAGCAGTACTTC
>-|many|TRBV20-1|TRBJ2-2
CSAIRTAGELFF
TGCAGTGCTATACGGACAGCCGGGGAGCTGTTTTTT
>-|-|TRBV4-1|TRBJ1-5
CASSQEDLRNQPQHF
TGCGCCAGCAGCCAAGAGGACCTCCGCAATCAGCCCCAGCATTTT
>-|-|TRBV20-1|TRBJ1-2
CSARVSGTDYGYTF
TGCAGTGCTAGAGTTTCCGGGACGGACTATGGCTACACCTTC
>-|-|TRBV5-5|TRBJ1-6
CASSPRTNSYNSPLHF
TGTGCCAGCAGCCCCAGGACTAACTCCTATAATTCACCCCTCCACTTT
>-|-|TRBV6-1|TRBJ2-1
CASRIQFSYNEQFF
TGTGCCAGCAGGATCCAGTTCTCCTACAATGAGCAGTTCTTC
>-|-|TRBV7-2|TRBJ2-5
CASSLEIARAPNF
TGTGCCAGCAGCTTAGAAATTGCCCGGGCCCCGAACTTC
>TRBD1|few|TRBV29-1|TRBJ1-3
CSVVKDRVGDTIYF
TGCAGCGTTGTTAAGGACAGGGTCGGCGACACCATATATTTT
>-|-|TRBV11-3|TRBJ2-5
CASSVGSRGEETQYF
TGTGCCAGCAGCGTCGGTTCCAGGGGGGAAGAGACCCAGTACTTC
>-|few|TRBV6-5|TRBJ1-5
CASSYSWSNQPQHF
TGTGCCAGCAGTTACTCGTGGAGCAATCAGCCCCAGCATTTT
>TRBD1|few|TRBV14|TRBJ2-7
CASSPQTGMEQYF
TGTGCCAGCAGCCCTCAGACAGGGATGGAGCAGTACTTC
>-|many|TRBV7-9|TRBJ1-2
CASSLSEGTYGYTF
TGTGCCAGCAGCTTATCGGAAGGGACCTATGGCTACACCTTC
>-|-|TRBV15|TRBJ1-5
CATSTVVRPGYQPQHF
TGTGCCACCAGCACCGTGGTCCGCCCTGGCTATCAGCCCCAGCATTTT
>-|-|TRBV5-1|TRBJ2-5
CASRSGRGRSETQYF
TGCGCCAGCAGATCGGGCAGGGGCAGGTCAGAGACCCAGTACTTC
>-|few|TRBV28|TRBJ1-4
CASSHDKVEKLFF
TGTGCCAGCAGTCACGACAAGGTAGAAAAACTGTTTTTT
>-|-|TRBV18|TRBJ1-4
CASSPAVGARGADEKLFF
TGTGCCAGCTCACCAGCCGTTGGAGCGAGGGGGGCGGATGAAAAACTGTTTTTT
>TRBD1|few|TRBV9|TRBJ2-7
CASSVDRGPSYEQYF
TGTGCCAGCAGCGTAGACAGGGGCCCCTCCTACGAGCAGTACTTC
>-|few|TRBV27|TRBJ2-3
CASSPTGHTQYF
TGTGCCAGCAGCCCGACTGGGCATACGCAGTATTTT
>TRBD1|-|TRBV3-1|TRBJ2-2
CASSQTGTTGELFF
TGTGCCAGCAGCCAGACAGGGACCACCGGGGAGCTGTTTTTT
>-|-|TRBV18|TRBJ2-5
CASSPNQGVQETQYF
TGTGCCAGCTCACCAAACCAAGGGGTCCAAGAGACCCAGTACTTC
>-|many|TRBV6-1|TRBJ1-2
CASRPGRGGAVYGYTF
TGTGCCAGCAGACCGGGGAGGGGGGGCGCCGTCTATGGCTACACCTTC
>TRBD1|-|TRBV29-1|TRBJ1-2
CSYRGTGGNYGYTF
TGCAGTTACCGAGGGACAGGGGGCAACTATGGCTACACCTTC
>-|few|TRBV9|TRBJ2-3
CASSPPGRNPGSTDTQYF
TGTGCCAGCAGCCCCCCAGGGCGCAACCCGGGGAGCACAGATACGCAGTATTTT
>-|few|TRBV20-1|TRBJ2-3
CSAGGPFVRTDTQYF
TGCAGTGCTGGGGGCCCCTTTGTTAGGACAGATACGCAGTATTTT
>-|many|TRBV5-1|TRBJ2-1
CASTPRQGFVGNEQFF
TGCGCCAGCACTCCGCGGCAGGGGTTCGTTGGCAATGAGCAGTTCTTC
>-|-|TRBV5-1|TRBJ2-2
CASSLAGTKRGELFF
TGCGCCAGCAGCTTGGCCGGGACGAAGAGAGGGGAGCTGTTTTTT
>TRBD1|-|TRBV20-1|TRBJ2-7
CSASWDRVHEQYF
TGCAGTGCTAGTTGGGACAGGGTCCACGAGCAGTACTTC
>TRBD1|-|TRBV11-2|TRBJ2-3
CASSLVGGDRGFSTDTQYF
TGTGCCAGCAGCTTAGTAGGGGGGGACAGGGGATTTAGCACAGATACGCAGTATTTT
>-|few|TRBV15|TRBJ2-3
CATSEIGAESTDTQYF
TGTGCCACCAGTGAAATCGGAGCTGAGAGCACAGATACGCAGTATTTT
>TRBD2|-|TRBV4-1|TRBJ2-1
CASSQGGVSGTRNNEQFF
TGCGCCAGCAGCCAAGGAGGGGTTTCCGGGACTAGGAACAATGAGCAGTTCTTC
>-|-|TRBV4-3|TRBJ2-7
CASSQQTTYEQYF
TGCGCCAGCAGCCAGCAAACTACCTACGAGCAGTACTTC
>TRBD2|-|TRBV7-7|TRBJ2-1
CASSVGLARHNEQFF
TGTGCTAGCAGCGTCGGACTAGCGAGGCACAATGAGCAGTTCTTC
>TRBD2|few|TRBV6-1|TRBJ2-1
CASSGTSAGNEQFF
TGTGCCAGCAGTGGGACTAGCGCTGGCAATGAGCAGTTCTTC
>TRBD1|-|TRBV6-7|TRBJ1-1
CASSGGQGRTEAFF
TGTGCCAGCAGTGGGGGACAGGGACGGACTGAAGCTTTCTTT
>TRBD2|few|TRBV29-1|TRBJ2-5
CSVGALSGRAETQYF
TGCAGCGTTGGGGCCCTTAGCGGGAGGGCCGAGACCCAGTACTTC
>-|few|TRBV7-6|TRBJ2-5
CASSQPDWQETQYF
TGTGCCAGCAGCCAACCGGACTGGCAAGAGACCCAGTACTTC
>-|-|TRBV20-1|TRBJ2-1
CSASWGTLDVDEQFF
TGCAGTGCTAGTTGGGGCACATTGGACGTGGATGAGCAGTTCTTC
>TRBD2|-|TRBV5-1|TRBJ2-1
CASSGSGMSYNEQFF
TGCGCCAGCAGCGGTAGCGGGATGTCCTACAATGAGCAGTTCTTC
>-|-|TRBV4-2|TRBJ1-4
CASSQDWEEKLFF
TGTGCCAGCAGCCAAGATTGGGAGGAAAAACTGTTTTTT
>TRBD2|-|TRBV7-8|TRBJ2-7
CASSSRGGAFFEQYF
TGTGCCAGCAGCTCCCGGGGAGGGGCTTTTTTCGAGCAGTACTTC
>TRBD2|many|TRBV12-3/TRBV12-4|TRBJ2-2
CASSSIAGSNTGELFF
TGTGCCAGCAGTTCAATAGCGGGGTCGAACACCGGGGAGCTGTTTTTT
>-|-|TRBV29-1|TRBJ2-7
CSVGGRGYEQYF
TGCAGCGTTGGTGGCAGAGGTTACGAGCAGTACTTC
>-|-|TRBV9|TRBJ2-7
CASSGQTGSYEQYF
TGTGCCAGCAGCGGGCAGACGGGCTCCTACGAGCAGTACTTC
>TRBD2|few|TRBV11-2|TRBJ2-1
CASRTSGMNEQFF
TGTGCCAGCAGGACTAGCGGGATGAATGAGCAGTTCTTC
>-|-|TRBV21-1|TRBJ2-7
CASSKWRVSYEQYF
TGTGCCAGCAGCAAATGGAGGGTCTCCTACGAGCAGTACTTC
>-|-|TRBV28|TRBJ1-5
CASKSPRQGGGNQPQHF
TGTGCCAGCAAGTCCCCTCGGCAGGGAGGAGGCAATCAGCCCCAGCATTTT